One TCR beta chain is described in this entry. These data originate in a study of blood T cell repertoires in COVID-19. Study-wide background: T cells, B-cell-depleted T cells, or PBMCs provided the cDNA or gDNA that served as material.

The data were produced by immunoSEQ multiplex PCR, yet TCRdb's version contains in-frame clones alone and is incomplete. Among 70,000 to 90,000 clones listed, less than 85% were seen once. The V and J ends lost 5 bases and 7 bases, in that order; junction bases with no gene match: 7. The CDR3 totals 16 residues. CDR1 is SNHLY, CDR2 FYNNEI, per germline. This chain links TRBV2 with TRBJ2-1; TRBD2 matches at 14 bases. Material: peripheral blood. The receptor was isolated from a human donor in a cohort sampled during active COVID-19. The CDR3 here is CASSPTSGRGRNEQFF. The CDR3 region has the DNA TGTGCCAGCAGTCCGACTAGCGGGAGGGGTAGGAATGAGCAGTTCTTC. The full variable domain, its missing parts supplied by reference TRBV2 and TRBJ2-1, is EPEVTQTPSHQVTQMGQEVILRCVPISNHLYFYWYRQILGQKVEFLVSFYNNEISEKSEIFDDQFSVERPDGSNFTLKIRSTKLEDSAMYFCASSPTSGRGRNEQFFGPGTRLTVL.